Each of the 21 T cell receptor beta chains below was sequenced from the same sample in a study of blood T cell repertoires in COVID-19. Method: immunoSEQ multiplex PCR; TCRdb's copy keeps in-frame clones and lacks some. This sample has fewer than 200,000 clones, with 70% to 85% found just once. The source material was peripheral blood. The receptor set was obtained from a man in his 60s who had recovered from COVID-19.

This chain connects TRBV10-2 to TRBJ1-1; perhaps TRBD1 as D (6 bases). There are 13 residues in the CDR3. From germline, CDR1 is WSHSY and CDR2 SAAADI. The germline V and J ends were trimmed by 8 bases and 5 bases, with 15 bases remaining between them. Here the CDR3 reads CASGGQPGTEAFF. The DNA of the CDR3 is TGCGCCAGCGGCGGACAGCCAGGGACTGAAGCTTTCTTT.

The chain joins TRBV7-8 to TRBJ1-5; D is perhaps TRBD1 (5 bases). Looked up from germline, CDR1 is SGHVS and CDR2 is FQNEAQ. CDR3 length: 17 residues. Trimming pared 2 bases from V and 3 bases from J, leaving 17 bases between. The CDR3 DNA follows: TGTGCCAGCAGCTTACGTTTTGGGACTGTTTTCAATCAGCCCCAGCATTTT. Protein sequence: CASSLRFGTVFNQPQHF. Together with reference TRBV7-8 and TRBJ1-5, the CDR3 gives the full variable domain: GAGVSQSPRYKVAKRGQDVALRCDPISGHVSLFWYQQALGQGPEFLTYFQNEAQLDKSGLPSDRFFAERPEGSVSTLKIQRTQQEDSAVYLCASSLRFGTVFNQPQHFGDGTRLSIL.

CDR3 in amino acids: CASSLSPGKLGYTF. CDR3 coding DNA: TGTGCCAGCAGCTTGTCACCAGGAAAGCTTGGCTACACCTTC. The chain employs TRBV5-5 and TRBJ1-2; D is ambiguous. Germline loops: CDR1 SGHKS, CDR2 YYEKEE (reference sequence). The CDR3 loop spans 14 amino acids. V gave up 1 base and J gave up 7 bases, with 14 bases separating them.

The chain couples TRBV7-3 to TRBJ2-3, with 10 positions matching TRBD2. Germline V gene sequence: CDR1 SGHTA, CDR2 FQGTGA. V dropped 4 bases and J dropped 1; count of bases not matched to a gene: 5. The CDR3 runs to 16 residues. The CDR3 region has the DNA TGTGCCAGCAGCTCCAACCTAGCGGGGGGCACAGATACGCAGTATTTT. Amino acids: CASSSNLAGGTDTQYF.

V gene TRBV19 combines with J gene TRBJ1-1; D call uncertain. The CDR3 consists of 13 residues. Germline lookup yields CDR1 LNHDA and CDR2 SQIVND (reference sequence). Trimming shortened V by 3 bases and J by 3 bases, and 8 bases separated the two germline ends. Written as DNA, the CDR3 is TGTGCCAGTAGTATCAAGTCGGACACTGAAGCTTTCTTT. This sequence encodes CASSIKSDTEAFF.

CDR3 DNA: TGTGCCAGCACGATTGGGGGGGGAGGATATGGCTACACCTTC. Protein sequence: CASTIGGGGYGYTF. The chain has TRBV6-5 and TRBJ1-2; D may be TRBD1 (5 bases). The V gene lost 7 bases and the J gene lost 5 bases, with 17 bases spanning the gap. CDR3 length: 14 residues. Germline V gene data show CDR1 as MNHEY and CDR2 as SVGAGI.

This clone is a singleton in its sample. CDR3: CATEPGQEPGELFF. CDR3 sequence (DNA): TGTGCCACCGAACCGGGACAGGAACCCGGGGAGCTGTTTTTT. The chain is built from TRBV10-3 and TRBJ2-2; 8 bases line up with TRBD1. CDR3 length: 14 residues. Germline V gene lookup returns CDR1 ENHRY and CDR2 SYGVKD. Trimming removed 10 bases from V and 6 bases from J; junction bases left unmatched: 10.

CDR3: CASSFGGAGNNNEQFF. For the CDR3, the DNA is TGTGCCAGCAGCTTCGGTGGAGCGGGAAACAACAATGAGCAGTTCTTC. This chain links TRBV11-3 with TRBJ2-1; the match to TRBD2 covers 7 bases. Losses at the gene ends were 3 bases for V and 5 bases for J; bases not matched to a gene: 10. Germline CDR1 reads SGHNT; CDR2 reads YENEEA. The CDR3 extends over 16 amino acids. Together with reference TRBV11-3 and TRBJ2-1, the CDR3 gives the full variable domain: EAGVVQSPRYKIIEKKQPVAFWCNPISGHNTLYWYLQNLGQGPELLIRYENEEAVDDSQLPKDRFSAERLKGVDSTLKIQPAELGDSAVYLCASSFGGAGNNNEQFFGPGTRLTVL.

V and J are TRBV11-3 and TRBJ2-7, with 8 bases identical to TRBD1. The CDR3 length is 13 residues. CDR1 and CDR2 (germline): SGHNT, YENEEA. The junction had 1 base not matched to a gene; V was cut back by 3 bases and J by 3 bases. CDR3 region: CASSFGQGYEQYF. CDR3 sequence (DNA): TGTGCCAGCAGCTTCGGACAGGGCTACGAGCAGTACTTC.

The CDR3 spells CASSRTPGQRFSGANVLTF. In DNA form, the CDR3 reads TGCGCCAGCAGCCGAACACCGGGACAGAGATTCTCTGGGGCCAACGTCCTGACTTTC. This rearrangement joins TRBV4-3 to TRBJ2-6, with TRBD1 identical over 7 bases. Looked up from germline, CDR1 is LGHNA and CDR2 is YSLEER. The CDR3 contains 19 residues. V shed 4 bases, J shed 0 bases, and the junction held 12 bases outside the gene matches.

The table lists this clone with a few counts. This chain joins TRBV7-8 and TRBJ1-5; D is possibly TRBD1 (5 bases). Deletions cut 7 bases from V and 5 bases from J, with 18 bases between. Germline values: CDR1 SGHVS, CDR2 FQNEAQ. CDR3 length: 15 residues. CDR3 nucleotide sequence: TGTGCCAGCACCAAAGGGGCAGTAAGGGATCAGCCCCAGCATTTT. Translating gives CASTKGAVRDQPQHF.

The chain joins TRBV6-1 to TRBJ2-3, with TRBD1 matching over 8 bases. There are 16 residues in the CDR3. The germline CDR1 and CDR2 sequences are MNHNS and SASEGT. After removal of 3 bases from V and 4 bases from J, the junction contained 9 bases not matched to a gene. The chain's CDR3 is CASSDRGQNVADTQYF. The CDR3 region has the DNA TGTGCCAGCAGTGACAGGGGGCAGAACGTGGCAGATACGCAGTATTTT.

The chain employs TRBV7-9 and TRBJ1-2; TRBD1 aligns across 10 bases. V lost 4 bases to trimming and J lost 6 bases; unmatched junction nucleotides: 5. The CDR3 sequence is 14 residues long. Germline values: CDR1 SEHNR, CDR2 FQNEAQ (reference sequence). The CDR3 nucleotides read TGTGCCAGCAGCTCCCGGGACAGGGGCCATGGCTACACCTTC. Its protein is CASSSRDRGHGYTF.

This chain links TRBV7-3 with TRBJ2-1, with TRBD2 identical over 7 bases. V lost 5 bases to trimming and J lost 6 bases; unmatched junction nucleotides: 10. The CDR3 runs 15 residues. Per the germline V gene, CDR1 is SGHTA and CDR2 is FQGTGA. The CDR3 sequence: CASSLTGTNSNEQFF. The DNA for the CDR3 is TGTGCCAGCAGCCTGACCGGGACTAACAGCAATGAGCAGTTCTTC.

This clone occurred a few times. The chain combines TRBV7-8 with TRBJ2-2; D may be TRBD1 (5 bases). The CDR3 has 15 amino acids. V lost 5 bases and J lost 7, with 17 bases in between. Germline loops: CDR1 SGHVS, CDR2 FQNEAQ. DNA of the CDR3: TGTGCCAGCAGCCCCGACAGAATTCGTGGCGGGGAGCTGTTTTTT. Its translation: CASSPDRIRGGELFF.

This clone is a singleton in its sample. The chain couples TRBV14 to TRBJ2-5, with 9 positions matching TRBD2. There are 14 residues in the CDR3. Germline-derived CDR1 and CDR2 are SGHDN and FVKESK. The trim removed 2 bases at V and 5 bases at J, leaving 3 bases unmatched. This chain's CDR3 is CASSQLAGRETQYF. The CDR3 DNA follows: TGTGCCAGCAGCCAACTAGCGGGGAGGGAGACCCAGTACTTC.

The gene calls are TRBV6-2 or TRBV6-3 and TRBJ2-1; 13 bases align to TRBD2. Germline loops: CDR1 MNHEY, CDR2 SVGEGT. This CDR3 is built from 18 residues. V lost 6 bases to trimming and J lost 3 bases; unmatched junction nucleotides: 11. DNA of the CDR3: TGTGCCAGCAGCCCCACGGGACTAGCGGGAAGCCACTACAATGAGCAGTTCTTC. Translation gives CASSPTGLAGSHYNEQFF.

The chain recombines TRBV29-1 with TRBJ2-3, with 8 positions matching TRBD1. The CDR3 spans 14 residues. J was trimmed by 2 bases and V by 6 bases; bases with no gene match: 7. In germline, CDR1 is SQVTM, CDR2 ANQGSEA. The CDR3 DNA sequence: TGCAGCGTGCAGGGACAGGCGTCCACAGATACGCAGTATTTT. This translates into CSVQGQASTDTQYF.

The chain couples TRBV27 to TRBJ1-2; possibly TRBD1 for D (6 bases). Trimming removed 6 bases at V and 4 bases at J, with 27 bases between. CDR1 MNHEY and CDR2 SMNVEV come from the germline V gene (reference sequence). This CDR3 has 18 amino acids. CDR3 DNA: TGTGCCAGCAGAGGGGGAATTTCACAATTCGGACAAACCTATGGCTACACCTTC. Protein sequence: CASRGGISQFGQTYGYTF.

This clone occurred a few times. The CDR3: CASTVRPAGYGYTF. The CDR3 nucleotides read TGTGCCAGTACCGTCCGGCCCGCGGGCTATGGCTACACCTTC. V gene TRBV19 combines with J gene TRBJ1-2; D not certain. Germline V gives CDR1 LNHDA, CDR2 SQIVND (reference sequence). The germline V and J ends were trimmed by 7 bases and 4 bases, with 16 bases remaining between them. The CDR3 covers 14 residues.

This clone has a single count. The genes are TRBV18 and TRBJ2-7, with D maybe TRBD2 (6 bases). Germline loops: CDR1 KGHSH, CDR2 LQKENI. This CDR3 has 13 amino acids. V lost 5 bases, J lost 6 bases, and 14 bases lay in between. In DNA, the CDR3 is TGTGCCAGCTCAGTCGGGGGAAGGGGCGAGCAGTACTTC. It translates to CASSVGGRGEQYF.